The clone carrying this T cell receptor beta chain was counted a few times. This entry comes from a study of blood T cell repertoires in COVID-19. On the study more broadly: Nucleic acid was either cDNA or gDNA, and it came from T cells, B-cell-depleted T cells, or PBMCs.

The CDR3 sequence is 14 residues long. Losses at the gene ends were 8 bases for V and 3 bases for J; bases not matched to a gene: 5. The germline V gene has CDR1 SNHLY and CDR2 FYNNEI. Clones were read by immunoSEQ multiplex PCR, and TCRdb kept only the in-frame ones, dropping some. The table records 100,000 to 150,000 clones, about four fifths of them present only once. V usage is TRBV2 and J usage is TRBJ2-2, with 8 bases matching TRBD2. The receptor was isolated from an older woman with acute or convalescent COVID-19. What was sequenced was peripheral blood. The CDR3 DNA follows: TGTGCCAGCTCCCGGCGGGAGGACACCGGGGAGCTGTTTTTT. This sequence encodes CASSRREDTGELFF.